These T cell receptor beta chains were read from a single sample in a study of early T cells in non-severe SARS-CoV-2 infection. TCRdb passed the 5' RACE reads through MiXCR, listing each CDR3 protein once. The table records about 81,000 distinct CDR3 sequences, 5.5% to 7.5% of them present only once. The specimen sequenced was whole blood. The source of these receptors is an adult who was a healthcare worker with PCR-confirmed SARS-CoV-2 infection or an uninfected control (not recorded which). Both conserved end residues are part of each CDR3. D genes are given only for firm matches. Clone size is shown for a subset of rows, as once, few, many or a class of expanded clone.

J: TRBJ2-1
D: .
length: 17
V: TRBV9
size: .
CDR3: CASSVEGTRSSYNEQFF
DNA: TGTGCCAGCAGCGTAGAGGGGACTCGTAGCTCCTACAATGAGCAGTTCTTC

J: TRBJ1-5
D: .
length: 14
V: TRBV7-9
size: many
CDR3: CASSLAGDGQPQHF
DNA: TGTGCCAGCAGCTTAGCAGGGGACGGTCAGCCCCAGCATTTT

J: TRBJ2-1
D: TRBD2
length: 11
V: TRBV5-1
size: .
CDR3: CASSLAGTKFF
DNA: TGCGCCAGCAGCTTGGCCGGGACTAAGTTCTTC

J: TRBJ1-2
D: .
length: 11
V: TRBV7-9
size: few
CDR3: CASSQDYGYTF
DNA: TGTGCCAGCAGCCAGGACTATGGCTACACCTTC

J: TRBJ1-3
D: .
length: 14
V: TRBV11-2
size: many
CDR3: CASSPGPVGNTIYF
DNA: TGTGCCAGCAGCCCTGGCCCAGTCGGAAACACCATATATTTT

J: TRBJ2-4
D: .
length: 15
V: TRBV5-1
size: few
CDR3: CASSQNREAKNIQYF
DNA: TGCGCCAGCAGCCAAAACCGGGAGGCCAAAAACATTCAGTACTTC

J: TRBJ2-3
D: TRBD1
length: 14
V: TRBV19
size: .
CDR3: CASIGTGSADTQYF
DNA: TGTGCCAGTATCGGGACAGGGTCTGCAGATACGCAGTATTTT

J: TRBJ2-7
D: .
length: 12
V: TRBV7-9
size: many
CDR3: CASSGDGHEQYF
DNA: TGTGCCAGCAGCGGAGACGGCCACGAGCAGTACTTC

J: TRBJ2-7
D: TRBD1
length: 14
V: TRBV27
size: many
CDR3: CASRPGQVSYEQYF
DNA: TGTGCCAGCAGACCGGGACAGGTGTCCTACGAGCAGTACTTC

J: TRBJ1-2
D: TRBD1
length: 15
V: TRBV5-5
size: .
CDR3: CASSLVGQGGYGYTF
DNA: TGTGCCAGCAGCTTGGTGGGACAGGGAGGCTATGGCTACACCTTC

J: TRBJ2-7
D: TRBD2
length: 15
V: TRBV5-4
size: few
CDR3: CASTGPTSGGGKQYF
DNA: TGTGCCAGCACCGGCCCCACTAGCGGGGGCGGGAAGCAGTACTTC

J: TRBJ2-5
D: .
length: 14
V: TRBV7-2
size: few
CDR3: CASSPREALLSGGF
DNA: TGTGCCAGCAGCCCCCGGGAAGCACTCCTCTCCGGTGGCTTC

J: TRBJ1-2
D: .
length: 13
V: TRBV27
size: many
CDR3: CASSSIPNYGYTF
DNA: TGTGCCAGCAGCTCGATTCCTAACTATGGCTACACCTTC

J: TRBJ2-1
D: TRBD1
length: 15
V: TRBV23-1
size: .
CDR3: CASSHPGQGLYEQFF
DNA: TGCGCCAGCAGTCATCCGGGACAGGGGCTCTATGAGCAGTTCTTC